In this sample, the clone carrying this T cell receptor (beta chain) turned up many times. This CDR3 region has 11 residues. Trimming stripped 9 bases from V and 7 bases from J, with 11 bases between. CDR1 is SGHRS and CDR2 is YFSETQ in the germline V gene. The source of the sample is a study of T cells in Graves' hyperthyroidism and ophthalmopathy. For the study at large: Peripheral blood was taken when the disease was first diagnosed, before any treatment began.

The source material, RNA transcripts, was used to amplify TCR beta CDR3 regions. First-round RT-PCR targeting the TCR CDR3 was performed with the HTBI primer set. One entry per CDR3 protein, called by TCRdb with MiXCR from the multiplex PCR reads. Here the sample spans some 400,000 distinct CDR3 sequences, over 11% being singletons. The source is an older woman with Graves' hyperthyroidism. The chain has TRBV5-1 and TRBJ2-1; D call uncertain. Sequences were obtained from blood. CDR3 in DNA: TGCGCCATCCGTCTGGGAAATGAGCAGTTCTTC. It encodes CAIRLGNEQFF. The full variable domain, in which reference TRBV5-1 and TRBJ2-1 provide the parts outside the CDR3, is KAGVTQTPRYLIKTRGQQVTLSCSPISGHRSVSWYQQTPGQGLQFLFEYFSETQRNKGNFPGRFSGRQFSNSRSEMNVSTLELGDSALYLCAIRLGNEQFFGPGTRLTVL.